This T cell receptor (beta chain) was captured in a study of beta chain features in type 1 diabetes. Overall study context: All samples yielded roughly 100,000,000 examined sorted cells.

Expressed TCRB transcripts were sequenced because the entire RNA isolate underwent reverse transcription. Some clones are missing from TCRdb's copy, which holds only in-frame ones; the method was immunoSEQ multiplex PCR. The sample yields 250,000 to 300,000 clones, 14% seen once. One heparinised blood draw, averaging around 0.12 L, came from each donor. Each population that was sorted was more than 95% pure. This clone has just a few counts. As yet, its antigen is unknown. Study-wide points: All four CD4+ subsets of Type 1 diabetes patients contained TCRB CDR3s that were moderately but significantly shorter.

V was trimmed by 0 bases and J by 3 bases, leaving 5 bases between them. The CDR3 totals 13 residues. Germline V gene sequence: CDR1 LGHNA, CDR2 YNFKEQ. The sequence derives from a man aged 25 to 40 with type 1 diabetes. The rearrangement links TRBV4-2 to TRBJ1-2; D is undetermined. Sequencing was performed on naive CD4+ T cells from blood. Here the CDR3 reads CASSQERHYGYTF. The CDR3 nucleotides read TGTGCCAGCAGCCAAGAGCGGCACTATGGCTACACCTTC.